This TCR beta chain was found in a study of CD8+ T cells in alopecia areata. Study results and caveats: Lesional scalp, especially alopecia totalis/universalis, showed higher clonality than normal scalp. Clarity of TCR sharing across patients fell short of that in mice, possibly HLA-related.

This CDR3 comprises 18 residues. The J segment lost 5 bases and the V segment lost 5 bases, leaving 14 bases of the junction unmatched. Germline loops: CDR1 SEHNR, CDR2 FQNEAQ (reference sequence). Treatment of the sample: oral pan-JAK inhibitor, 5-10 mg twice daily. This clone has only a few counts. Antigen unknown. Extracted from the samples, RNA was reverse transcribed into cDNA to serve as the sequencing template. Generated by immunoSEQ multiplex PCR, the TCRdb table keeps only in-frame clones and is missing some. Among some 100,000 clones listed, roughly 46% were seen once. This chain uses TRBV7-9 with TRBJ2-5; 13 bases are a match to TRBD2. The material was CD8+ T cells sorted from blood, obtained at week 24, from a patient treated with tofacitinib. The receptor's source is a human donor with alopecia areata. In DNA, the CDR3 is TGTGCCAGCAGCGGCGGGACTAGCGGGAACCACCAAGGGGAGACCCAGTACTTC. Residues: CASSGGTSGNHQGETQYF.